These 12 T cell receptor beta chains share one sample of origin, sequenced in a study of CD8+CD57+ T cells in acquired aplastic anemia. Using genomic DNA as the template, TCR beta VDJ and CDR3 profiling was carried out. TCRdb used MiXCR to reprocess the reads, holding one entry per CDR3 protein. The sample holds about 210,000 distinct CDR3 sequences; 30% to 40% are singletons and the top ten take more than 0.95%. The sample taken for sequencing was sorted CD4+, CD8+, or CD8+CD57+ T cells (not recorded which) from PBMCs. All receptors come from a human donor in good health, serving as a control.

Note on this clonotype: With a much larger clone just one base away, this may be a read error. V gene TRBV7-9 combines with J gene TRBJ1-4; D perhaps matches TRBD1 (5 bases). CDR3 size: 14 residues. The germline V gene has CDR1 SEHNR and CDR2 FQNEAQ (reference sequence). The CDR3 coding sequence is TGTCCCAGCAGCCTGACAGTTCATAATGAAAAACTGTTTTTT. This sequence encodes CPSSLTVHNEKLFF.

Note on this clonotype: A read error may be the cause here, since a much bigger clone is one base away. This sequence joins TRBV19 and TRBJ2-7; D could derive from TRBD1 or TRBD2 (5 bases each). Trimming pared 4 bases from V and 9 bases from J, leaving 19 bases between. This CDR3 contains 14 residues. Germline CDR1 and CDR2: LNHDA and SQIVND (reference sequence). CDR3 amino acids: CASSRERQSRVQYF. CDR3 coding DNA: TGTGCCAGTAGTAGGGAGCGACAGTCCCGAGTGCAGTACTTC.

This clonotype appeared many times. The chain links TRBV7-8 to TRBJ2-1; D not resolved. The CDR3 totals 16 residues. V was cut by 5 bases and J by 0 bases, with 14 bases left in between. Germline values: CDR1 SGHVS, CDR2 FQNEAQ. The CDR3 is CASSTHSPSSYNEQFF. The CDR3 bases are TGTGCCAGCAGCACCCATAGCCCTAGCTCCTACAATGAGCAGTTCTTC. Drawing the rest from reference TRBV7-8 and TRBJ2-1, the complete variable domain is GAGVSQSPRYKVAKRGQDVALRCDPISGHVSLFWYQQALGQGPEFLTYFQNEAQLDKSGLPSDRFFAERPEGSVSTLKIQRTQQEDSAVYLCASSTHSPSSYNEQFFGPGTRLTVL.

Ten or more counts support this clonotype. The gene calls are TRBV29-1 and TRBJ2-1; D not resolved. This CDR3 is built from 13 residues. Trimming removed 4 bases at V and 8 bases at J, with 15 bases between. Germline CDR1 is SQVTM and CDR2 is ANQGSEA. The CDR3 DNA is TGCAGCGTTGTAAGGGATTGGTATGATGAGCAGTTCTTC. It codes for CSVVRDWYDEQFF.

This clonotype has ten or more counts. This chain joins TRBV7-8 and TRBJ2-7; D might be TRBD2 (5 bases). This CDR3 is built from 15 residues. In germline, CDR1 is SGHVS, CDR2 FQNEAQ. V lost 2 bases and J 1 base, leaving 12 bases between the germline ends. As DNA, the CDR3 is TGTGCCAGCAGCTTAATTGGAGGCTTTTCCTACGAGCAGTACTTC. Translated: CASSLIGGFSYEQYF.

Remarks on this clonotype: One junction end disagrees with the germline gene, perhaps due to a read error. The CDR3 sequence: CVSLGDSIQYF. CDR3 DNA: TGTGTCAGCTTAGGGGACAGCATCCAGTACTTC. This chain joins TRBV6-5 and TRBJ2-5, with 7 bases fitting TRBD1. CDR1 is MNHEY and CDR2 is SVGAGI in the germline V gene. This CDR3 has 11 residues.

The V gene is TRBV20-1, the J gene TRBJ1-4; no definite D call. Trimming shortened V by 1 base and J by 7 bases, and 16 bases separated the two germline ends. Germline-derived CDR1 and CDR2 are DFQATT and SNEGSKA (reference sequence). The CDR3 extends over 15 amino acids. The CDR3 sequence is CSARGGADLGEKLFF. The CDR3 DNA follows: TGCAGTGCTAGAGGGGGAGCAGATCTCGGTGAAAAACTGTTTTTT.

In regard to this clonotype: A junction end diverges from the germline sequence, so it may reflect a read error. This chain uses TRBV2 with TRBJ1-2; D not resolved. CDR1 and CDR2 (germline): SNHLY, FYNNEI. There are 13 residues in the CDR3. The CDR3 sequence is CATSAPGRHGYTF. The CDR3 DNA reads as TGTGCCACCAGTGCCCCGGGGAGGCATGGCTACACCTTC.

Many counts were recorded for this clonotype. This chain connects TRBV2 to TRBJ1-2, with 9 bases aligning to TRBD1. V dropped 8 bases and J dropped 0; count of bases not matched to a gene: 4. The CDR3 loop spans 14 amino acids. From germline, CDR1 is SNHLY and CDR2 FYNNEI. CDR3 sequence (DNA): TGTGCCAGCCGGGACAGGGCCCCTAACTATGGCTACACCTTC. This sequence encodes CASRDRAPNYGYTF.

The rearrangement links TRBV24-1 to TRBJ2-1, with D perhaps TRBD1 (8 bases). Between the trimmed V and J ends, which lost 6 bases and 10 bases, there was a span of 21 bases. CDR3 length: 15 amino acids. CDR1 is KGHDR, CDR2 SFDVKD, per germline. CDR3 nucleotide sequence: TGTGCCACCAGTAGTACAGGGGGGAGGGTAGTCGAGCAGTTCTTC. This translates into CATSSTGGRVVEQFF.

This clonotype was seen at least ten times. The chain has TRBV5-1 and TRBJ2-3; tentatively, D is TRBD1 or TRBD2 (5 bases each). The V end was cut by 0 bases, the J end by 5 bases, with 16 bases between. The CDR3 runs to 16 residues. CDR1 SGHRS and CDR2 YFSETQ come from the germline V gene. The CDR3, as DNA: TGCGCCAGCAGCTTGGCCGGGACGACGGGTGGAGATACGCAGTATTTT. Translation: CASSLAGTTGGDTQYF.

This clonotype was picked up a small number of times. The V gene is TRBV13, the J gene TRBJ1-2; 9 bases agree with TRBD1. From germline, CDR1 is PRHDT and CDR2 FYEKMQ (reference sequence). After removal of 4 bases from V and 7 bases from J, the junction contained 13 bases not matched to a gene. The CDR3 consists of 16 residues. CDR3 sequence (DNA): TGTGCCAGCAGCTCCTATCGGGACAGGGCCGCGGGTGGCTACACCTTC. Translated, it gives CASSSYRDRAAGGYTF.